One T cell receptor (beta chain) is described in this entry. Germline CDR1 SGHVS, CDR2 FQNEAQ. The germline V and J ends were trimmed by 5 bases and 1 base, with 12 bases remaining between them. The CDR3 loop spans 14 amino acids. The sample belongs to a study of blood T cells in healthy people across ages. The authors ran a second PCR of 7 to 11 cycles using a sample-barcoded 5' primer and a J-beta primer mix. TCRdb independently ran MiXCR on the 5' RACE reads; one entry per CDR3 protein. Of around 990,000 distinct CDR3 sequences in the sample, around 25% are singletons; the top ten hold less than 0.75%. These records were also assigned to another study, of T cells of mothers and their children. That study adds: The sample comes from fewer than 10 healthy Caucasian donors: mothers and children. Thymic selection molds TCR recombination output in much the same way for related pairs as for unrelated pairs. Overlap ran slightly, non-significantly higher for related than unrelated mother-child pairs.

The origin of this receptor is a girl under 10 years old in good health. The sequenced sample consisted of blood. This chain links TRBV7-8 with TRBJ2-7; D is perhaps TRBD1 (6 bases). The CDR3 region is CASSTRGGSYEQYF. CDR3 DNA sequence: TGTGCCAGCAGCACGCGAGGGGGTTCCTACGAGCAGTACTTC.